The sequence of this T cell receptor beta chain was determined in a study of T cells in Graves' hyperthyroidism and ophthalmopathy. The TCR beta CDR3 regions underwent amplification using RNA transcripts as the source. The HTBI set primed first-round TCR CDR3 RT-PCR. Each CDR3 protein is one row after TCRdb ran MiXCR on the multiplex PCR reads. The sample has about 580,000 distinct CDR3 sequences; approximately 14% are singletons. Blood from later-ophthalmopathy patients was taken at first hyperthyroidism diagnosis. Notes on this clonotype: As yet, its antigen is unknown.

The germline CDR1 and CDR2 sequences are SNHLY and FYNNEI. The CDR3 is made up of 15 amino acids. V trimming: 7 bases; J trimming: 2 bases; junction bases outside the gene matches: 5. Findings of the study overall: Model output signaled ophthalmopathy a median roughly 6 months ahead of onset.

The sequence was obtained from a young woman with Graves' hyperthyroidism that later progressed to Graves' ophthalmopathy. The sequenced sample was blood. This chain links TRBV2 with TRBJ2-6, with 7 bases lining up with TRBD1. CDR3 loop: CASKEQGAGANVLTF. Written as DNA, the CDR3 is TGTGCCAGCAAAGAGCAGGGGGCTGGGGCCAACGTCCTGACTTTC.